A single sample gave rise to the 18 T cell receptor beta chains below, sequenced in a study of cytotoxic CD8 clonotypes in ibrutinib-treated CLL. The table came from immunoSEQ multiplex PCR; TCRdb's copy has only in-frame clones and leaves some out. The sample shows 17,000 or so clones, 70% to 90% of them seen only once. Here the sequenced sample was PBMCs, taken before ibrutinib treatment. The receptors stem from a human donor with chronic lymphocytic leukemia.

This chain links TRBV7-6 with TRBJ2-7; D unresolved. Trimming stripped 5 bases from V and 4 bases from J, with 12 bases between. CDR1 is SGHVS and CDR2 is FNYEAQ in the germline V gene. The CDR3 covers 13 residues. The CDR3 nucleotides are TGTGCCAGCAGCCACAGAGGCGGATACGAGCAGTACTTC. Translating gives CASSHRGGYEQYF.

This chain links TRBV2 with TRBJ2-7; D might be TRBD1 (5 bases). Germline CDR1 and CDR2: SNHLY and FYNNEI. The CDR3 consists of 14 residues. With 2 bases removed from V and 4 bases from J, the gap between germline ends came to 12 bases. DNA for the CDR3: TGTGCCAGCAGTGAATCCGGCAGGGCTTACGAGCAGTACTTC. This gives the protein CASSESGRAYEQYF.

This clone was seen only a few times. V is TRBV2 and J is TRBJ2-5; TRBD2 aligns across 9 bases. J lost 5 bases, V lost 8 bases, and 12 bases had no gene match. The CDR3 runs 15 residues. Germline V gene data show CDR1 as SNHLY and CDR2 as FYNNEI. CDR3 sequence reads: CASGGPAGGPETQYF. The CDR3 region has the DNA TGTGCCAGCGGAGGACCTGCGGGAGGGCCTGAGACCCAGTACTTC.

The chain links TRBV19 to TRBJ2-1; 10 bases agree with TRBD2. V shed 4 bases, J shed 3 bases, and the junction held 3 bases outside the gene matches. Germline values: CDR1 LNHDA, CDR2 SQIVND (reference sequence). This CDR3 is 15 amino acids long. The CDR3 reads CASSTIAGGYNEQFF. The CDR3 DNA sequence: TGTGCCAGTAGTACGATAGCGGGGGGCTACAATGAGCAGTTCTTC.

A word on this clone: It is unclear where the CDR3 begins or ends on the DNA, so no DNA is shown, and the CDR3 is as TCRdb lists it. The J gene is TRBJ2-7, the V gene TRBV7-9; TRBD1 reflects the table's D call only, with no check against the DNA. Germline V gene sequence: CDR1 SEHNR, CDR2 FQNEAQ (reference sequence). With termini counted, the CDR3 has 9 amino acids. The CDR3 region is CAKVGQGAF.

The count of this clone is one. This chain uses TRBV7-8 with TRBJ2-1, with 7 nucleotides matching TRBD1. The CDR3 is 16 amino acids. Germline V gene lookup returns CDR1 SGHVS and CDR2 FQNEAQ. The junction had 9 bases not matched to a gene; V was cut back by 4 bases and J by 3 bases. The chain's CDR3 is CASSSLQGQIYNEQFF. In nucleotides, the CDR3 is TGTGCCAGCAGCTCGCTACAGGGACAGATCTACAATGAGCAGTTCTTC.

The V and J genes are TRBV7-9 and TRBJ2-2; the D is unclear. The CDR3 runs to 14 residues. Trimming removed 5 bases from V and 4 bases from J, with 11 bases in between. Germline V CDR1 and CDR2: SEHNR, FQNEAQ (reference sequence). As DNA, the CDR3 is TGTGCCAGCAGCATAACCAGTTCCACCGGGGAGCTGTTTTTT. This codes for CASSITSSTGELFF.

The chain combines TRBV28 with TRBJ2-5; 10 nucleotides agree with TRBD1. V shed 7 bases, J shed 2 bases, and the junction held 10 bases outside the gene matches. This CDR3 has 16 amino acids. Germline V gene lookup returns CDR1 MDHEN and CDR2 SYDVKM. The CDR3 bases are TGTGCCAGCATCGAAACGGGACAGGGGCTGCAAGAGACCCAGTACTTC. It codes for CASIETGQGLQETQYF.

This rearrangement joins TRBV14 to TRBJ2-3; possibly TRBD2 for D (6 bases). The CDR3 is 12 residues long. Per the germline V gene, CDR1 is SGHDN and CDR2 is FVKESK. The V end lost 0 bases, the J end lost 12 bases, and 10 bases lay between the germline ends. The CDR3 loop is CASSQETREQYF. The CDR3 region has the DNA TGTGCCAGCAGCCAAGAGACTAGGGAACAGTATTTT.

This chain joins TRBV29-1 and TRBJ2-2; TRBD2 matches 12 bases. This CDR3 is built from 15 residues. Germline-derived CDR1 and CDR2 are SQVTM and ANQGSEA. V lost 6 bases to trimming and J lost 6 bases; unmatched junction nucleotides: 8. CDR3 bases: TGCAGCGTACAAGCTAGCGGGAGGGCCTCCGGGGAGCTGTTTTTT. Amino acids: CSVQASGRASGELFF.

The genes are TRBV28 and TRBJ2-7, with D hard to call. The CDR3 totals 15 residues. Trimming removed 2 bases from V and 2 bases from J, with 13 bases in between. Per the germline V gene, CDR1 is MDHEN and CDR2 is SYDVKM. The DNA for the CDR3 is TGTGCCAGCAGTTTACTAGACCCAATCGCCTACGAGCAGTACTTC. This gives the protein CASSLLDPIAYEQYF.

The J gene is TRBJ2-7, the V gene TRBV7-6; possibly TRBD1 for D (7 bases). V lost 5 bases, J lost 0 bases, and 14 bases lay in between. The CDR3 spans 15 residues. Germline CDR1 SGHVS, CDR2 FNYEAQ. CDR3 coding DNA: TGTGCCAGCAGCCAAAGACAGGGACTCTCCTACGAGCAGTACTTC. Translating it yields CASSQRQGLSYEQYF.

The gene calls are TRBV2 and TRBJ2-3; TRBD1 matches 8 bases. Germline assignment: CDR1 SNHLY and CDR2 FYNNEI. This CDR3 spans 14 amino acids. The J segment lost 1 base and the V segment lost 7 bases, leaving 4 bases of the junction unmatched. The chain's CDR3 is CASKETGGTDTQYF. As DNA, the CDR3 is TGTGCCAGCAAGGAGACAGGGGGCACAGATACGCAGTATTTT.

This clone has only one observation. The chain links TRBV27 to TRBJ2-7; the D is unclear. The CDR3 loop spans 13 amino acids. Germline lookup yields CDR1 MNHEY and CDR2 SMNVEV (reference sequence). Deletions cut 2 bases from V and 2 bases from J, with 7 bases between. The CDR3 DNA reads TGTGCCAGCAGTTTACGGCAGACCTACGAGCAGTACTTC. It translates to CASSLRQTYEQYF.

J is TRBJ2-1 and V is TRBV7-9, with no clear D. Germline lookup yields CDR1 SEHNR and CDR2 FQNEAQ (reference sequence). The CDR3 covers 15 residues. Trimming pared 5 bases from V and 0 bases from J, leaving 11 bases between. The CDR3 reads CASSIWDSSYNEQFF. As DNA, the CDR3 is TGTGCCAGCAGCATTTGGGATAGCTCCTACAATGAGCAGTTCTTC.

The J gene is TRBJ1-1, the V gene TRBV30; TRBD1 matches 8 bases. Germline loops: CDR1 GTSNPN, CDR2 SVGIG (reference sequence). This CDR3 comprises 11 residues. V dropped 4 bases and J dropped 9; count of bases not matched to a gene: 4. CDR3 DNA sequence: TGTGCCTGGAATCAGGGGGCTAAAGCTTTCTTT. Its translation is CAWNQGAKAFF.

This clone is categorized as medium-sized (0.01 to 0.1%). This chain uses TRBV7-9 with TRBJ2-1, with D unresolved. V gave up 5 bases and J gave up 5 bases, with 16 bases separating them. Germline V gene lookup returns CDR1 SEHNR and CDR2 FQNEAQ (reference sequence). This CDR3 is built from 15 residues. CDR3 nucleotides: TGTGCCAGCAGCAATCTATTCTACGGTGACAATGAGCAGTTCTTC. Its translation: CASSNLFYGDNEQFF.

The rearrangement links TRBV15 to TRBJ2-7; 7 nucleotides line up with TRBD2. V dropped 7 bases and J dropped 0; count of bases not matched to a gene: 15. The CDR3 runs 17 residues. The germline V gene has CDR1 LNHNV and CDR2 YYDKDF (reference sequence). CDR3: CATNPASGKNFSYEQYF. In nucleotides, the CDR3 is TGTGCCACCAACCCGGCTAGCGGAAAAAATTTCTCCTACGAGCAGTACTTC.